The clone carrying this TCR beta chain was seen repeatedly, ten times or more. The sample belongs to a study of early T cells in non-severe SARS-CoV-2 infection. TCRdb analysed the 5' RACE reads with MiXCR anew, one entry per CDR3 protein. The sample records about 100,000 distinct CDR3 sequences, 11% being singletons. The length of the CDR3 is 20 residues. Per the germline V gene, CDR1 is SEHNR and CDR2 is FQNEAQ (reference sequence). V was pared by 4 bases and J by 1 base, with 16 bases of the junction left unmatched. The V gene is TRBV7-9, the J gene TRBJ2-2, with 9 bases fitting TRBD2. Material: whole blood. This clonotype was obtained from an adult who was a healthcare worker with PCR-confirmed SARS-CoV-2 infection or an uninfected control (not recorded which). CDR3 coding DNA: TGTGCCAGCAGCTCCGTTATAGCGGGAGAGCGACGGAGGAACACCGGGGAGCTGTTTTTT. Translated, it gives CASSSVIAGERRRNTGELFF.